This T cell receptor beta chain was observed in a study of blood T cell repertoires in COVID-19. V was cut by 3 bases and J by 6 bases, with 15 bases left in between. The V gene's germline CDR1 is SNHLY and CDR2 FYNNEI. The CDR3 is made up of 15 amino acids. Original processing notes: From reference gene primer amplification, estimates of nucleated cell counts were derived. The method was immunoSEQ multiplex PCR; TCRdb's version includes in-frame clones alone and lacks a portion of them. V, J and clone size are those of that table, while D and trimming were read from the DNA. The repertoire holds roughly 86,000 clones, with 80% as singletons.

This receptor was identified in a man aged 45-65 years who had recovered from COVID-19. Sequenced material: peripheral blood. The chain couples TRBV2 to TRBJ1-5; possible D gene TRBD1, 6 bases. CDR3 sequence: CASSDPGQGTQPQHF. The CDR3 coding sequence is TGTGCCAGCAGTGACCCCGGCCAGGGGACTCAGCCCCAGCATTTT.